This T cell receptor beta chain was identified during a study of shared T cell receptors in the human thymus. Profiled with immunoSEQ multiplex PCR; TCRdb holds only in-frame clones, not every one. The repertoire holds around 730,000 clones, with over 75% as singletons. This CDR3 has 19 amino acids. Germline lookup yields CDR1 LNHDA and CDR2 SQIVND (reference sequence). V dropped 5 bases and J dropped 3; count of bases not matched to a gene: 16. These same records also appear under a second study, on human thymus T cells.

The clonotype was recovered from a girl less than two years old with a congenital heart defect. Sequenced sample: thymocytes. The genes are TRBV19 and TRBJ2-6; 7 bases are a match to TRBD1. CDR3 bases: TGTGCCAGTAGTCGCCTTACAGGGGTCGATTCGAATGGGGCCAACGTCCTGACTTTC. It yields the protein CASSRLTGVDSNGANVLTF.